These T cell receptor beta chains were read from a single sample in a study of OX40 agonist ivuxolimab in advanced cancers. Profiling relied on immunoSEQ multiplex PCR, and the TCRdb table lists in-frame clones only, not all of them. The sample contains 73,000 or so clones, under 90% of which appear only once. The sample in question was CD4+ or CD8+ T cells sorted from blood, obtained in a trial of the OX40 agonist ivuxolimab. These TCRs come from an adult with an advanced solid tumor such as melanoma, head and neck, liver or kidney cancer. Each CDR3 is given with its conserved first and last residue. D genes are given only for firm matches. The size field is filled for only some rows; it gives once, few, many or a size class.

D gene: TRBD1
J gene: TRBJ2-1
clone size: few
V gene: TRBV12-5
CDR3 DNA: TGTGCTAGTGGTTTCACGGGACAGTACAATGAGCAGTTCTTC
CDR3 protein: CASGFTGQYNEQFF

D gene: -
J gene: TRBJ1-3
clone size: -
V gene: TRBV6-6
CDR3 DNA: TGTGCCAGCATGCCGGGGGCTGGAAACACCATATATTTT
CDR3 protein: CASMPGAGNTIYF

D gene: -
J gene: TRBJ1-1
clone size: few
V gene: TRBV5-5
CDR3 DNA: TGTGCCAGCAGCGCGGACAGTTCATACACTGAAGCTTTCTTT
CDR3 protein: CASSADSSYTEAFF

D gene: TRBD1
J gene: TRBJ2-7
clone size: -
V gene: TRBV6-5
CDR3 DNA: TGTGCCAGCAGCCACCAGGGACAGGGGGGCCAGCAGTACTTC
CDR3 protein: CASSHQGQGGQQYF

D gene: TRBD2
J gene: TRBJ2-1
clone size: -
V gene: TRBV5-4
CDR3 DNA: TGTGCCAGCAGCTTGGCAGGGACTAGCGGGAGGGCCAGCGAGCAGTTCTTC
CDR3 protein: CASSLAGTSGRASEQFF

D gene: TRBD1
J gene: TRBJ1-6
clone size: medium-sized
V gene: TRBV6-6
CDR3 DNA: TGTGCCAGCAGCCAGACAGGGAACAATTCACCCCTCCACTTT
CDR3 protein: CASSQTGNNSPLHF

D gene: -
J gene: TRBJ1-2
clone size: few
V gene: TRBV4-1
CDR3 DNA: TGCGCCAGCAGCCAAGATCCGTCAGGGGATCTTGGCTACACCTTC
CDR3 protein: CASSQDPSGDLGYTF

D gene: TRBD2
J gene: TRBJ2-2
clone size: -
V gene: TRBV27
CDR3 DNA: TGTGCCAGCAGTTTTACTGTTAGCGGGGGGGCCCGTGTTGGGGAGCTGTTTTTT
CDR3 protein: CASSFTVSGGARVGELFF

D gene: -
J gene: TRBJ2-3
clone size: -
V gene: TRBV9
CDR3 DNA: TGTGCCAGCAGCGTATTTCCCGTAGACACAGATACGCAGTATTTT
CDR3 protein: CASSVFPVDTDTQYF

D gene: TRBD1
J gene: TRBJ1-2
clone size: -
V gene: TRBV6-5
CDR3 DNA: TGTGCCAGCAGTTCCTCGGACAGGGGGCGCAGTGGCTACACCTTC
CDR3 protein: CASSSSDRGRSGYTF

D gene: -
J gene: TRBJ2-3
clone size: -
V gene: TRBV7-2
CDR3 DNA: TGTGCCAGCAGCTTAGTCCCAGATACGCAGTATTTT
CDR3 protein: CASSLVPDTQYF

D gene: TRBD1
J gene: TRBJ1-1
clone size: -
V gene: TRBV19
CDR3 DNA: TGTGCCAGTAGTATCGATTGGACAGGGGGGCAGAACACTGAAGCTTTCTTT
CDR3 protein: CASSIDWTGGQNTEAFF

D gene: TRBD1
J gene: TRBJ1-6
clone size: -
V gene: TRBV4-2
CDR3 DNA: TGTGCCAGCAGCCAAGAGGGACAGGGCCCTTACTATAATTCACCCCTCCACTTT
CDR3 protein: CASSQEGQGPYYNSPLHF

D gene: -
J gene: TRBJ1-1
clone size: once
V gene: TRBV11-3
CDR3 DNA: TGTGCCAGCAGCTTAACTTTGCTCACTGAAGCTTTCTTT
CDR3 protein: CASSLTLLTEAFF

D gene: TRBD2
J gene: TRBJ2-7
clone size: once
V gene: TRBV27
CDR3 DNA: TGTGCCAGCTCCCTACGACGCGGCGGGAGATCCTACGAGCAGTACTTC
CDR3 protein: CASSLRRGGRSYEQYF

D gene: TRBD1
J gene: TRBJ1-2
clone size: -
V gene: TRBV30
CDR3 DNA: TGTGCCTGGAGTGTTCTACAGGGGTCCCTCTATGGCTACACCTTC
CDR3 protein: CAWSVLQGSLYGYTF

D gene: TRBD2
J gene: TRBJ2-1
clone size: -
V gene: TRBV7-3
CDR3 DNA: TGTGCCAGCAGCCAACTAGCGGGGGGCCCAAGCTCCTACAATGAGCAGTTCTTC
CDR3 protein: CASSQLAGGPSSYNEQFF

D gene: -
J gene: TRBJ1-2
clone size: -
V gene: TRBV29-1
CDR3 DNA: TGCAGCGTTGAAGGGCCAGGAGGCTACACCTTC
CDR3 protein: CSVEGPGGYTF

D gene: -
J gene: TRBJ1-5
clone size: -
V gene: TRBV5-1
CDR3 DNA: TGCGCCAGCAGCTGGGGGAGCAGCCCGCAAATTGAGCCCCAGCATTTT
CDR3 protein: CASSWGSSPQIEPQHF

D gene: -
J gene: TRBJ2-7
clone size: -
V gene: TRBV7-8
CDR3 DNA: TGTGCCAGCAGCCGACCAGGCAGGGCCTCCTACGAGCAGTACTTC
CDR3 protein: CASSRPGRASYEQYF

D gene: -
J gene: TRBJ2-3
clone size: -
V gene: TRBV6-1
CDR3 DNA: TGTGCCAGCAGTGAAGTGTGGGGCCGGGATACGCAGTATTTT
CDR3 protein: CASSEVWGRDTQYF

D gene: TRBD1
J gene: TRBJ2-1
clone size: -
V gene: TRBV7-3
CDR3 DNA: TGTGCCAGCAGCTTAAACTTTCGAGGTCGGGACAGGTACAATGAGCAGTTCTTC
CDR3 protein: CASSLNFRGRDRYNEQFF

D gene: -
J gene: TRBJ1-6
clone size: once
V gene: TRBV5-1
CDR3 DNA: TGCGCCAGCAGCTTGGAACAGACTAATTCACCCCTCCACTTT
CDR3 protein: CASSLEQTNSPLHF

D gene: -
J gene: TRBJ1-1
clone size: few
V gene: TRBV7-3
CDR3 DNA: TGTGCCAGCAGCTTAGGACACTCGAACACTGAAGCTTTCTTT
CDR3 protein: CASSLGHSNTEAFF

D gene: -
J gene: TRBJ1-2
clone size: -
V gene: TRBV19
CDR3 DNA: TGTGCCAGTAGTAATAGTGGAGGGGATGGCTACACCTTC
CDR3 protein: CASSNSGGDGYTF

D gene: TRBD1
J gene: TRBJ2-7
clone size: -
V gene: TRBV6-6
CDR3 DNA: TGTGCCAGCAGTCGACAGGGCAGCTACTACGAGCAGTACTTC
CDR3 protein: CASSRQGSYYEQYF

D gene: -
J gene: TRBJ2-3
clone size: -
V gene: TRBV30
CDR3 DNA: TGTGCCTGGAGTCTAACCGTCCCGCAGTATTTT
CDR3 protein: CAWSLTVPQYF

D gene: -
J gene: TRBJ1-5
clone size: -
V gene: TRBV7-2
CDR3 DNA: TGTGCCAGCAGCTATACAGGGTATCAGCCCCAGCATTTT
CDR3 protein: CASSYTGYQPQHF

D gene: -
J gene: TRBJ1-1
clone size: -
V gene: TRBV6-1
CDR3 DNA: TGTGCCAGCAGGGCCCAGACGGTGAACACTGAAGCTTTCTTT
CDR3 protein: CASRAQTVNTEAFF

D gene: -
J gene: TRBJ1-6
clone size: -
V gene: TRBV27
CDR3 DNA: TGTGCCAGCAGTTTAGGGGGAGTGGGGAATTCACCCCTCCACTTT
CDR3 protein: CASSLGGVGNSPLHF

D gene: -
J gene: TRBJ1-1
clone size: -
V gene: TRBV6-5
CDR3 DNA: TGTGCCAGCCACCCCGGGACAACTGAAGCTTTCTTT
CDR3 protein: CASHPGTTEAFF

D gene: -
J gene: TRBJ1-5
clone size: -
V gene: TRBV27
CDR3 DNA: TGTGCCAGCAGTTTAATCCCCGGGGGAATCAGCCCCCAGCATTTT
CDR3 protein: CASSLIPGGISPQHF

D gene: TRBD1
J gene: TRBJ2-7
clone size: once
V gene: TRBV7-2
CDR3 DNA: TGTGCCAGCAGCCCTGGACAGGCCGTCTACGAGCAGTACTTC
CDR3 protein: CASSPGQAVYEQYF

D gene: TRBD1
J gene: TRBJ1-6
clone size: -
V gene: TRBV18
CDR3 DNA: TGTGCCAGCTCAGGAGGGACAGCTAGTAATTCACCCCTCCACTTT
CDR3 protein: CASSGGTASNSPLHF

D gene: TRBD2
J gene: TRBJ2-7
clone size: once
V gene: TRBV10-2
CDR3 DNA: TGCGCCAGCCTCGGGACTAGCGGCGCCTACGAGCAGTACTTC
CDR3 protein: CASLGTSGAYEQYF

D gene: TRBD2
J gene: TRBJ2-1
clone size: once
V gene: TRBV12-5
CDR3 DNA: TGTGCTAGTGCCCCGGGAGCGGGGGGGCCTTGGGAGCAGTTCTTC
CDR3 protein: CASAPGAGGPWEQFF

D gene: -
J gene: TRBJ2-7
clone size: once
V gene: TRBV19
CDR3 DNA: TGTGCCAGTAGCCCTAGGTCGGGGTACTACGAGCAGTACTTC
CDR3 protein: CASSPRSGYYEQYF

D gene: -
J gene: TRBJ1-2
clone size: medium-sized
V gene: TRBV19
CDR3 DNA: TGTGCCAGTAGAACCCTCGACAGCTCCTGGAGCTATGGCTACACCTTC
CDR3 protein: CASRTLDSSWSYGYTF

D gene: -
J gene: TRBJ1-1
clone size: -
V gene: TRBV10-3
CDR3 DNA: TGTGCCATCAGTGAGTCGGCGGTACTACCTAACACTGAAGCTTTCTTT
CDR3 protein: CAISESAVLPNTEAFF

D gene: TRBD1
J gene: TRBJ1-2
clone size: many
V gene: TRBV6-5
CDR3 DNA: TGTGCCAGCAGTTTCGGGACAGGGGGCTATGGCTACACCTTC
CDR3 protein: CASSFGTGGYGYTF

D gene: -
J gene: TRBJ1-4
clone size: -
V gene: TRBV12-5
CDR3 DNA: TGTGCTAGTGGCGCGGGGGGCAGCGGGAACGAAAAACTGTTTTTT
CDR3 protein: CASGAGGSGNEKLFF

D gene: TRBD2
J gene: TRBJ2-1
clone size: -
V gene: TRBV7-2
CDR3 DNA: TGTGCCAGCAGCTCCGGGACTAGCAGTTACAATGAGCAGTTCTTC
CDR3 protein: CASSSGTSSYNEQFF

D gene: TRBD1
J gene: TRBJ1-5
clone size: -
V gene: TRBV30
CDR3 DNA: TGTGCCTGGAGTAAGGGGCTGACAGGGAATCAGCCCCAGCATTTT
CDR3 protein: CAWSKGLTGNQPQHF

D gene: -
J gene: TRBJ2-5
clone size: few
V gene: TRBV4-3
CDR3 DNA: TGCGCCAGCAGCCAAGAATCCGGCCTTGGAGAGACCCAGTACTTC
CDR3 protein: CASSQESGLGETQYF

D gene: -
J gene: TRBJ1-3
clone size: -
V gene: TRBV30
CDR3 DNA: TGTGCCTGGAGTGCGCCCAGAAACACCATATATTTT
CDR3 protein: CAWSAPRNTIYF

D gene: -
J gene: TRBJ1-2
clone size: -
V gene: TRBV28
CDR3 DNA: TGTGCCAGCAGTGGGCCCTACTATGGCTACACCTTC
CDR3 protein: CASSGPYYGYTF

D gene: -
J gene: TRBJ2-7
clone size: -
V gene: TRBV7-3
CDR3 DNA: TGTGCCAGCAGCTTGAGCGGGACAGGCCCCTACGAGCAGTACTTC
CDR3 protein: CASSLSGTGPYEQYF

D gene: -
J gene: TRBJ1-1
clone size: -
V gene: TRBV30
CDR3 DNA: TGTGCCTGGAGTAAGGGCCGAGGTAACACTGAAGCTTTCTTT
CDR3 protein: CAWSKGRGNTEAFF

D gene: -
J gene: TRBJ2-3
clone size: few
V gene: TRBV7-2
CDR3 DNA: TGTGCCAGCAGCCCCCAAGGCCGCTCCACAGATACGCAGTATTTT
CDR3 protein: CASSPQGRSTDTQYF

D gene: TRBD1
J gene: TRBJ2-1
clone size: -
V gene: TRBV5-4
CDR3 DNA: TGTGCCAGCAGCCCGCGGACAGGAGCTAACAATGAGCAGTTCTTC
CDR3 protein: CASSPRTGANNEQFF

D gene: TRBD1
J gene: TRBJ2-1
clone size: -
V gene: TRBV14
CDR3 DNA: TGTGCCAGCAGCCAAGAATGGGACAGGGGAGGCAATGAGCAGTTCTTC
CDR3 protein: CASSQEWDRGGNEQFF

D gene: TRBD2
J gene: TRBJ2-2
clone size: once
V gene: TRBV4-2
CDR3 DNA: TGTGCCAGCAGCCAAGACATTGGCGGGGGGGTAACCGGGGAGCTGTTTTTT
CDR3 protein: CASSQDIGGGVTGELFF

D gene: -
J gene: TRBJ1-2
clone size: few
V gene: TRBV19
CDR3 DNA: TGTGCCAGTAGTATCTCCGGGACGGAGCATGGCTACACCTTC
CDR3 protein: CASSISGTEHGYTF

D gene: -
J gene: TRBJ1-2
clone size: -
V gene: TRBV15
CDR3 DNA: TGTGCCACCAGCATACGACAGGACGTTAACTATGGCTACACCTTC
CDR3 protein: CATSIRQDVNYGYTF